Following are 29 T cell receptor beta chains from one sample sequenced in a study of cytomegalovirus exposure and HLA in healthy donors. In the PCR, 60 Vbeta and 13 Jbeta primers were used. Sequencing was performed with immunoSEQ multiplex PCR; in TCRdb, only in-frame clones are kept and a portion is missing. The sample holds 150,000 to 200,000 clones, approximately 81% seen once. Sequenced material: PBMCs. These receptors were obtained from a woman younger than 35 in good health and CMV-seropositive.

This chain connects TRBV5-6 to TRBJ1-2; possible D gene TRBD1, 5 bases. CDR1 SGHDT and CDR2 YYEEEE come from the germline V gene. CDR3 length equals 15 residues. V lost 4 bases, J lost 0 bases, and 13 bases lay in between. In nucleotides, the CDR3 is TGTGCCAGCAGCCCTATGGGGGGGACTAACTATGGCTACACCTTC. Translating it yields CASSPMGGTNYGYTF.

The chain joins TRBV27 to TRBJ1-2; no definite D call. V lost 3 bases, J lost 5 bases, and 19 bases lay in between. This CDR3 spans 16 amino acids. Germline V gene lookup returns CDR1 MNHEY and CDR2 SMNVEV (reference sequence). The CDR3 here is CASSFSRGPSIYGYTF. The DNA for the CDR3 is TGTGCCAGCAGTTTTTCTAGAGGGCCGTCGATTTATGGCTACACCTTC.

This clone was counted once. A read error may account for a junction end that differs from germline. CDR3 bases: TGTGCCAGCAGTTACTTGCGGGACTTC. This sequence encodes CASSYLRDF. The chain links TRBV6-5 to TRBJ2-7; TRBD2 is a possible D gene (5 bases). CDR3 length: 9 amino acids. The V gene's germline CDR1 is MNHEY and CDR2 SVGAGI.

V and J are TRBV23-1 and TRBJ2-7; TRBD1 aligns across 7 bases. TRBV23-1 is known as an ORF, though its function is uncertain. This CDR3 spans 15 amino acids. CDR3 amino acids: CASSQRANRRPGGHV. The CDR3 nucleotides read TGCGCCAGCAGTCAGAGGGCGAATAGGCGGCCAGGGGGTCACGTC.

The chain carries TRBV29-1 and TRBJ2-1, with TRBD2 as a possible D gene (5 bases). Germline values: CDR1 SQVTM, CDR2 ANQGSEA. This CDR3 comprises 13 residues. Trimming removed 3 bases at V and 10 bases at J, with 16 bases between. The CDR3 reads CSVDDRRVAEQFF. The CDR3 DNA follows: TGCAGCGTTGATGATAGGCGGGTAGCGGAGCAGTTCTTC.

This clone was counted only a few times. V gene TRBV6-5 combines with J gene TRBJ2-1, with D possibly being TRBD2 (7 bases). The germline V gene encodes CDR1 MNHEY and CDR2 SVGAGI. V lost 3 bases to trimming and J lost 7 bases, with 16 bases between them. There are 15 residues in the CDR3. In DNA, the CDR3 is TGTGCCAGCAGTTATTATGGGGGGGGCCGGAATGAGCAGTTCTTC. This codes for CASSYYGGGRNEQFF.

This chain links TRBV9 with TRBJ2-3, with D uncertain. Germline V CDR1 and CDR2: SGDLS, YYNGEE. Trimming removed 0 bases at V and 2 bases at J, with 10 bases between. The length of the CDR3 is 15 residues. The CDR3 DNA reads TGTGCCAGCAGCGTAGGAACAGTGGCCACAGATACGCAGTATTTT. Protein product: CASSVGTVATDTQYF.

The chain combines TRBV4-3 with TRBJ1-5, with 9 bases that match TRBD1. Trimming took 1 base from V and 7 from J; bases not matched to a gene: 8. Per germline, CDR1 LGHNA and CDR2 YSLEER. This CDR3 region has 16 residues. DNA for the CDR3: TGCGCCAGCAGCCAAGCCTTGGAACAGGGGGCCCAGCCCCAGCATTTT. It specifies CASSQALEQGAQPQHF.

The chain has TRBV7-9 and TRBJ1-1, with D possibly matching TRBD1 (5 bases). The V gene's germline CDR1 is SEHNR and CDR2 FQNEAQ (reference sequence). With 2 bases removed from V and 5 bases from J, the gap between germline ends came to 15 bases. The CDR3 loop spans 15 amino acids. The CDR3 nucleotides read TGTGCCAGCAGCTTACCTTACGGCAGGGATACTGAAGCTTTCTTT. It codes for CASSLPYGRDTEAFF.

The rearrangement joins TRBV5-1 to TRBJ2-5; TRBD1 matches at 7 bases. The CDR3 covers 13 residues. J lost 5 bases, V lost 5 bases, and 6 bases had no gene match. The V gene's germline CDR1 is SGHRS and CDR2 YFSETQ. This CDR3 is CASRPGQRETQYF. Written as DNA, the CDR3 is TGCGCCAGCAGGCCGGGACAGCGGGAGACCCAGTACTTC.

The chain combines TRBV7-9 with TRBJ1-4, with D possibly matching TRBD1 (6 bases). The CDR3 is 12 residues long. Germline CDR1 reads SEHNR; CDR2 reads FQNEAQ (reference sequence). With 4 bases removed from V and 8 bases from J, the gap between germline ends came to 8 bases. Written as DNA, the CDR3 is TGTGCCAGCAGCTCAGGGGTCGAAAAACTGTTTTTT. Translating it yields CASSSGVEKLFF.

The chain has TRBV6-1 and TRBJ2-7; 9 bases agree with TRBD2. Per germline, CDR1 MNHNS and CDR2 SASEGT. V was pared by 3 bases and J by 3 bases, with 6 bases of the junction left unmatched. The CDR3 loop spans 15 amino acids. CDR3 loop: CASSDSGGSHYEQYV. CDR3 nucleotides: TGTGCCAGCAGTGACAGCGGGGGGAGCCACTACGAGCAGTACGTC.

The chain is built from TRBV9 and TRBJ1-2; TRBD1 matches at 8 bases. The V gene end was trimmed by 3 bases and the J gene end by 4 bases; junction bases not matched to a gene: 11. This CDR3 is built from 16 residues. Germline values: CDR1 SGDLS, CDR2 YYNGEE. The CDR3, as DNA: TGTGCCAGCAGCGCCCTCCCAGGGGGCGCGGGCTATGGCTACACCTTC. The encoded protein is CASSALPGGAGYGYTF.

The chain has TRBV27 and TRBJ1-1, with D perhaps TRBD1 (6 bases). This CDR3 is 15 amino acids long. V was shortened by 0 bases and J by 3 bases, with 11 bases between the two germline ends. Germline loops: CDR1 MNHEY, CDR2 SMNVEV (reference sequence). The CDR3 DNA reads as TGTGCCAGCAGTTTATCCAGGGGCGCGGACACTGAAGCTTTCTTT. The encoded protein is CASSLSRGADTEAFF.

This clone showed up just once. V usage is TRBV19 and J usage is TRBJ2-7, with 7 bases lining up with TRBD1. The CDR3 is 15 residues long. Trimming took 5 bases from V and 3 from J; bases not matched to a gene: 10. The germline gives CDR1 LNHDA, CDR2 SQIVND (reference sequence). This CDR3 reads CASSSRLTGNYEQYF. For the CDR3, the DNA is TGTGCCAGTAGTTCCCGCCTGACAGGGAACTACGAGCAGTACTTC.

The chain links TRBV11-2 to TRBJ2-5; D possibly corresponds to TRBD1 (5 bases). CDR3 length equals 13 residues. The V gene's germline CDR1 is SGHAT and CDR2 FQNNGV. V was pared by 2 bases and J by 8 bases, with 12 bases between. The CDR3 DNA is TGTGCCAGCAGCTTATTCAGGGCCGAAACCCAGTACTTC. Residues: CASSLFRAETQYF. Using reference TRBV11-2 and TRBJ2-5 for the parts outside the CDR3, the full variable domain is EAGVAQSPRYKIIEKRQSVAFWCNPISGHATLYWYQQILGQGPKLLIQFQNNGVVDDSQLPKDRFSAERLKGVDSTLKIQPAKLEDSAVYLCASSLFRAETQYFGPGTRLLVL.

The CDR3: CASSLVQHSYNEQFF. As DNA, the CDR3 is TGTGCCAGCAGCTTAGTACAGCACTCCTACAATGAGCAGTTCTTC. V is TRBV7-9 and J is TRBJ2-1; D ambiguous. There are 15 residues in the CDR3. Trimming pared 1 base from V and 0 bases from J, leaving 7 bases between. The germline V gene encodes CDR1 SEHNR and CDR2 FQNEAQ (reference sequence).

This chain joins TRBV5-5 and TRBJ1-1, with a possible D match to TRBD1 (5 bases). Germline values: CDR1 SGHKS, CDR2 YYEKEE (reference sequence). Trimming cost V 4 bases and J 5 bases, with 12 bases left between them. This CDR3 contains 13 residues. The CDR3 reads CASSPTGMTEAFF. The DNA for the CDR3 is TGTGCCAGCAGCCCTACAGGTATGACTGAAGCTTTCTTT. The entire variable domain, with the rest obtained from reference TRBV5-5 and TRBJ1-1, is as follows: DAGVTQSPTHLIKTRGQQVTLRCSPISGHKSVSWYQQVLGQGPQFIFQYYEKEERGRGNFPDRFSARQFPNYSSELNVNALLLGDSALYLCASSPTGMTEAFFGQGTRLTVV.

V gene TRBV5-5 combines with J gene TRBJ2-5, with 7 bases that match TRBD1. CDR3 length equals 12 residues. Germline CDR1 and CDR2: SGHKS and YYEKEE (reference sequence). Trimming cost V 7 bases and J 4 bases; bases outside gene matches: 4. This CDR3 is CASDRVGETQYF. In nucleotides, the CDR3 is TGTGCCAGCGACAGGGTCGGAGAGACCCAGTACTTC.

The chain employs TRBV9 and TRBJ2-1, with TRBD2 matching 7 bases. CDR1 and CDR2 from the germline V gene are SGDLS and YYNGEE. CDR3 length equals 13 residues. The J segment lost 8 bases and the V segment lost 6 bases, leaving 8 bases of the junction unmatched. The CDR3 sequence: CASTGGNLDEQFF. The CDR3 coding sequence is TGTGCCAGCACGGGAGGAAATCTCGATGAGCAGTTCTTC.

The rearrangement uses TRBV5-4 and TRBJ2-5; TRBD1 might be the D (6 bases). The J call may be mistaken, given a closer DNA end match to TRBJ2-7. The germline V gene encodes CDR1 SGHNT and CDR2 YYREEE (reference sequence). CDR3 length equals 13 residues. The chain's CDR3 is CASSRGQFYEQYF. The CDR3 nucleotides are TGTGCCAGCAGCCGAGGACAGTTCTACGAGCAGTACTTC.

The chain joins TRBV2 to TRBJ2-7; perhaps TRBD1 as D (6 bases). V shed 4 bases and J shed 3 bases, with 13 bases lying between them. Germline V gene lookup returns CDR1 SNHLY and CDR2 FYNNEI. The CDR3 runs to 14 residues. CDR3: CASSVLDSDYEQYF. As DNA, the CDR3 is TGTGCCAGCAGTGTTCTGGACAGCGACTACGAGCAGTACTTC.

This chain links TRBV11-3 with TRBJ1-2; D may be TRBD1 (6 bases). This CDR3 spans 15 amino acids. From germline, CDR1 is SGHNT and CDR2 YENEEA. V was shortened by 0 bases and J by 4 bases, with 12 bases between the two germline ends. The CDR3 DNA reads as TGTGCCAGCAGCTTAGATGGGGGCAGGTCCTATGGCTACACCTTC. This encodes CASSLDGGRSYGYTF.

V usage is TRBV19 and J usage is TRBJ2-1, with 10 bases fitting TRBD1. This CDR3 is 16 amino acids long. Germline values: CDR1 LNHDA, CDR2 SQIVND (reference sequence). Losses at the gene ends were 7 bases for V and 5 bases for J; bases not matched to a gene: 11. The CDR3 DNA follows: TGTGCCAGTACCCCGACCGACAGGGGGCGAGACAATGAGCAGTTCTTC. Translating gives CASTPTDRGRDNEQFF.

Points on this clone: This specimen includes other DNA sequences encoding the same CDR3. V gene TRBV2 combines with J gene TRBJ2-7; D unresolved. The CDR3 consists of 11 residues. Germline CDR1 and CDR2: SNHLY and FYNNEI. Trimming removed 5 bases at V and 2 bases at J, with 4 bases between. The CDR3 protein is CASSQTYEQYF. CDR3 sequence (DNA): TGTGCCAGCAGTCAGACCTACGAGCAGTACTTC.

The rearrangement joins TRBV2 to TRBJ2-3; 8 nucleotides line up with TRBD2. Germline values: CDR1 SNHLY, CDR2 FYNNEI. Trimming removed 5 bases from V and 5 bases from J; junction bases left unmatched: 6. This CDR3 contains 14 residues. The CDR3 nucleotides are TGTGCCAGCAGTAGTCAGCGGGGGAGAGATACGCAGTATTTT. This codes for CASSSQRGRDTQYF.

The chain has TRBV4-2 and TRBJ2-3; D might be TRBD2 (5 bases). Trimming left V 4 bases short and J 1 base short, with 12 bases between. CDR3 length: 15 amino acids. Per germline, CDR1 LGHNA and CDR2 YNFKEQ. CDR3 sequence (DNA): TGTGCCAGCAGCCTTAGACTACCTCGCACAGATACGCAGTATTTT. Its protein product is CASSLRLPRTDTQYF.

The chain uses TRBV5-6 and TRBJ2-1; D is unresolved. In germline, CDR1 is SGHDT, CDR2 YYEEEE. The CDR3 is 13 amino acids. Trimming took 0 bases from V and 7 from J, leaving 8 bases between them. The CDR3 bases are TGTGCCAGCAGCTTGGCCTTCTCGAATGAGCAGTTCTTC. The encoded protein is CASSLAFSNEQFF.

V usage is TRBV7-2 and J usage is TRBJ1-2, with 7 nucleotides matching TRBD1. V lost 4 bases and J lost 4; bases outside the gene matches: 3. CDR1 is SGHTA, CDR2 FQGNSA, per germline. This CDR3 contains 13 residues. For the CDR3, the DNA is TGTGCCAGCAGCTCCGGGACAGCCTATGGCTACACCTTC. Translated: CASSSGTAYGYTF.